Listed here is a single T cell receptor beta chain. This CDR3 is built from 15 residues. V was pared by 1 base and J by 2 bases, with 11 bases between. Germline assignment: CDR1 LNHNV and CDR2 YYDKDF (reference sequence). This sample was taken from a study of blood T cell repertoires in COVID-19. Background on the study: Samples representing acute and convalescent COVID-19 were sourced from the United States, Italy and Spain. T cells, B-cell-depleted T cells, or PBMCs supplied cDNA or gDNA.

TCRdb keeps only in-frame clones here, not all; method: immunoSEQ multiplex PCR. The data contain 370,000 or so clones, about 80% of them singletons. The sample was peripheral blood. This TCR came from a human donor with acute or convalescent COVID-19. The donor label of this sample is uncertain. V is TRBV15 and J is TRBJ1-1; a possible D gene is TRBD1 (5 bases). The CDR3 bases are TGTGCCACCAGCAGAGGGGCGGGGCTTAACACTGAAGCTTTCTTT. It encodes CATSRGAGLNTEAFF.